Listed below are T cell receptor beta chains from one sample, sequenced in a study of T cells in Graves' hyperthyroidism and ophthalmopathy. A single record per CDR3 protein comes from TCRdb applying MiXCR to the multiplex PCR reads. The data show around 600,000 distinct CDR3 sequences, with more than 15% seen just once and around 3.5% held by the top ten. Sequencing was performed on blood. The receptors were sampled from a woman aged 40 to 55 with Graves' ophthalmopathy. The CDR3 runs from the conserved cysteine through the conserved F or W. The order of the fields is V gene, clone size, D gene, J gene, CDR3 DNA, CDR3 protein. A D gene is named only where the DNA matches it firmly. Not all rows give a size; the values are once, few, many and, for expanded clones, a class.

v_call: TRBV30; clone_size: few; d_call: -; j_call: TRBJ2-5; cdr3_nt: TGTGCCTGGAACGCCCTGGGCTTCCAAGAGACCCAGTACTTC; cdr3_aa: CAWNALGFQETQYF
v_call: TRBV12-3/TRBV12-4; clone_size: -; d_call: TRBD2; j_call: TRBJ2-2; cdr3_nt: TGTGCCAGCATTCTAACTAGCGGGATAACCGGGGAGCTGTTTTTT; cdr3_aa: CASILTSGITGELFF
v_call: TRBV9; clone_size: many; d_call: -; j_call: TRBJ2-3; cdr3_nt: TGTGCCAGCAGCCTCGGGAGAGGGCGAAGGACAGATACGCAGTATTTT; cdr3_aa: CASSLGRGRRTDTQYF
v_call: TRBV2; clone_size: many; d_call: TRBD2; j_call: TRBJ2-7; cdr3_nt: TGTGCCAGCATGGTGCGGGAGAGCTCCTACGAGCAGTACTTC; cdr3_aa: CASMVRESSYEQYF
v_call: TRBV28; clone_size: -; d_call: -; j_call: TRBJ2-7; cdr3_nt: TGTGCCAGCGGGTCGGGCCGGTACGAGCAGTACTTC; cdr3_aa: CASGSGRYEQYF
v_call: TRBV7-9; clone_size: few; d_call: -; j_call: TRBJ1-1; cdr3_nt: TGTGCCAGCGAGAGACCCAGGCGGGTCACTGAAGCTTTCTTT; cdr3_aa: CASERPRRVTEAFF
v_call: TRBV20-1; clone_size: few; d_call: TRBD1; j_call: TRBJ2-7; cdr3_nt: TGCAGTGCTAGAGAGGGGACAGGGTGGTACTACGAGCAGTACTTC; cdr3_aa: CSAREGTGWYYEQYF
v_call: TRBV6-6; clone_size: -; d_call: -; j_call: TRBJ1-5; cdr3_nt: TGTGCCAGCAGTTACTCGCGTTATTCTACCTCAGGGCAGCCCCAGCATTTT; cdr3_aa: CASSYSRYSTSGQPQHF
v_call: TRBV27; clone_size: many; d_call: -; j_call: TRBJ1-2; cdr3_nt: TGTGCCAGCAGTATTTCCGGCGGGGGCCTTAACTATGGCTACACCTTC; cdr3_aa: CASSISGGGLNYGYTF
v_call: TRBV20-1; clone_size: few; d_call: TRBD1; j_call: TRBJ1-4; cdr3_nt: TGCAGTGCTCCACGAGGGACAGGGGACGAAAAACTGTTTTTT; cdr3_aa: CSAPRGTGDEKLFF
v_call: TRBV20-1; clone_size: -; d_call: -; j_call: TRBJ2-3; cdr3_nt: TGCAGTGCTATCACAGGGTCGGGGACAGATACGCAGTATTTT; cdr3_aa: CSAITGSGTDTQYF
v_call: TRBV3-1; clone_size: many; d_call: -; j_call: TRBJ2-1; cdr3_nt: TGTGCCAGCAGCCAAGGCACACCATACAATGAGCAGTTCTTC; cdr3_aa: CASSQGTPYNEQFF
v_call: TRBV19; clone_size: -; d_call: TRBD1; j_call: TRBJ1-2; cdr3_nt: TGTGCCAGTAGTGGACAGGGGGCTAACTATGGCTACACCTTC; cdr3_aa: CASSGQGANYGYTF
v_call: TRBV6-1; clone_size: many; d_call: TRBD2; j_call: TRBJ2-7; cdr3_nt: TGTGCCAGCACCAAAATCGGTAGCGGGAGCTCCTACGAGCAGTACTTC; cdr3_aa: CASTKIGSGSSYEQYF
v_call: TRBV2; clone_size: -; d_call: TRBD2; j_call: TRBJ2-1; cdr3_nt: TGTGCCAGCAGTTGGGCTAGCGGGGGGGGCTACAATGAGCAGTTCTTC; cdr3_aa: CASSWASGGGYNEQFF
v_call: TRBV27; clone_size: few; d_call: TRBD1; j_call: TRBJ2-1; cdr3_nt: TGTGCCAGCAGTGGTGACAGGGGGAAAACTCAGTTCTTC; cdr3_aa: CASSGDRGKTQFF
v_call: TRBV13; clone_size: many; d_call: -; j_call: TRBJ1-6; cdr3_nt: TGTGCCAGCAGCTTGACAGGCTCACCCCTCCACTTT; cdr3_aa: CASSLTGSPLHF
v_call: TRBV29-1; clone_size: -; d_call: TRBD1; j_call: TRBJ2-7; cdr3_nt: TGCAGCGTTGAGGGATTCCCGGGACAGGGAGTCCCCTACGAGCAGTACTTC; cdr3_aa: CSVEGFPGQGVPYEQYF
v_call: TRBV3-1; clone_size: -; d_call: TRBD1; j_call: TRBJ2-3; cdr3_nt: TGTGCCAGCAGCCAAGCGGCCGCCCTGACAGGGGATACGCAGTATTTT; cdr3_aa: CASSQAAALTGDTQYF
v_call: TRBV14; clone_size: many; d_call: -; j_call: TRBJ2-5; cdr3_nt: TGTGCCAGCAGCCAAGATTTAGGGTACCAAGAGACCCAGTACTTC; cdr3_aa: CASSQDLGYQETQYF
v_call: TRBV30; clone_size: -; d_call: -; j_call: TRBJ1-1; cdr3_nt: TGTGCCTGGAGTGTAAAATTCGCGGGGATGAACACTGAAGCTTTCTTT; cdr3_aa: CAWSVKFAGMNTEAFF
v_call: TRBV11-2; clone_size: few; d_call: TRBD2; j_call: TRBJ2-7; cdr3_nt: TGTGCCAGCAGCCAGGGACTAGAGTACGAGCAGTACTTC; cdr3_aa: CASSQGLEYEQYF
v_call: TRBV27; clone_size: many; d_call: -; j_call: TRBJ2-3; cdr3_nt: TGTGCCAGCAGTCTGGTCTACGCTAGCGGCACAGATACGCAGTATTTT; cdr3_aa: CASSLVYASGTDTQYF
v_call: TRBV7-2; clone_size: many; d_call: TRBD2; j_call: TRBJ2-3; cdr3_nt: TGTGCCAGCACCATACTAGCGGGAGGTTCTAGCACAGATACGCAGTATTTT; cdr3_aa: CASTILAGGSSTDTQYF
v_call: TRBV5-1; clone_size: -; d_call: -; j_call: TRBJ2-6; cdr3_nt: TGCGCCAGCAGCTTGGGAGGGGCCGGGGCCAACGTCCCGACTTTC; cdr3_aa: CASSLGGAGANVPTF